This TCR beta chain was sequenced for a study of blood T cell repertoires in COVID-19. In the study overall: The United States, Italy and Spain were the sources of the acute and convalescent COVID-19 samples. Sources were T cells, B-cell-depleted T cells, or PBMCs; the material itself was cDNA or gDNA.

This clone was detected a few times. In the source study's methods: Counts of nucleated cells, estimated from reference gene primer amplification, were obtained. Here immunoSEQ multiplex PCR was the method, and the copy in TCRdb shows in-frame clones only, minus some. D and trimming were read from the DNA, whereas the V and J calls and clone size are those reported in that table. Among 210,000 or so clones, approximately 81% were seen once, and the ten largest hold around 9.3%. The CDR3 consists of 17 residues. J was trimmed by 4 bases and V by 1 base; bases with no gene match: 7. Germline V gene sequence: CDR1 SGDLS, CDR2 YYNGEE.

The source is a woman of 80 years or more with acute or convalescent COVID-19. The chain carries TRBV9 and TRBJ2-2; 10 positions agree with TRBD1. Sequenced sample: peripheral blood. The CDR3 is CASSVKRQGATTGELFF. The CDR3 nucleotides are TGTGCCAGCAGCGTAAAGAGACAGGGGGCTACCACCGGGGAGCTGTTTTTT.